This TCR beta chain was documented in a study of CD8 T cells in ankylosing spondylitis. Germline CDR1 and CDR2: SNHLY and FYNNEI. Trimming took 2 bases from V and 0 from J; bases not matched to a gene: 9. CDR3 size: 17 residues. Overall study results and limits: A motif of roughly eight highly homologous TCR beta variants was seen as apparently characteristic of ankylosing spondylitis blood.

About this clonotype itself: Its antigen is as yet unknown.

TCRdb passed the 5' RACE reads through MiXCR, listing each CDR3 protein once. This sample carries 650,000 to 800,000 distinct CDR3 sequences, 19% of them seen once, and the ten largest clones take over 15%. V is TRBV2 and J is TRBJ1-1, with 7 bases lining up with TRBD1. Sequencing input: blood, either unsorted or a sorted T cell fraction (not recorded which). This receptor was identified in a male donor with ankylosing spondylitis. CDR3 in amino acids: CASSEWPGGLVNTEAFF. In DNA, the CDR3 is TGTGCCAGCAGTGAATGGCCAGGGGGATTAGTGAACACTGAAGCTTTCTTT.